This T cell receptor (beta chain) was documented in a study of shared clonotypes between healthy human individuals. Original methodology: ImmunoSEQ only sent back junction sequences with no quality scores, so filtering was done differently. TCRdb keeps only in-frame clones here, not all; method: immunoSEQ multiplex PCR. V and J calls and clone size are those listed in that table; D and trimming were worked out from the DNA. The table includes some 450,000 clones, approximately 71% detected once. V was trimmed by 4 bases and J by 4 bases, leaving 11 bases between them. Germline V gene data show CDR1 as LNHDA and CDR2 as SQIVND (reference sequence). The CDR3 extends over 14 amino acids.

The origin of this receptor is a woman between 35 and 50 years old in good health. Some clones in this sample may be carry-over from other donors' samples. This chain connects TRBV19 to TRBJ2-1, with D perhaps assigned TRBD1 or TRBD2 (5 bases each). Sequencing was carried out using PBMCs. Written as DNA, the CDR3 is TGTGCCAGTAGTAGGGACGGGGCATACAATGAGCAGTTCTTC. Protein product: CASSRDGAYNEQFF.